These 31 T cell receptor beta chains came from one sample sequenced in a study of control samples from healthy donors and cancer patients. Data came from immunoSEQ multiplex PCR; TCRdb stores just in-frame clones and leaves some out. Its listing shows approximately 190,000 clones. The material sequenced was blood. Receptor source: a woman aged 30 to 39 in good health.

The rearrangement links TRBV7-8 to TRBJ1-1; TRBD1 aligns across 7 bases. The CDR3 is 16 residues long. Germline assignment: CDR1 SGHVS and CDR2 FQNEAQ. V was pared by 5 bases and J by 4 bases, with 13 bases of the junction left unmatched. The CDR3 spells CASSPSGSQGVTEAFF. The CDR3 DNA follows: TGTGCCAGCAGCCCCTCAGGGTCCCAGGGGGTCACTGAAGCTTTCTTT.

The DNA of the CDR3 is TGTGCCAGCAGTGGGACAATCGATGAAGCTTTCTTT. Translating it yields CASSGTIDEAFF. The genes are TRBV2 and TRBJ1-1, with a tentative D call TRBD1 (5 bases). V was pared by 4 bases and J by 7 bases, with 10 bases between. Germline CDR1 SNHLY, CDR2 FYNNEI. This CDR3 contains 12 residues.

The CDR3 DNA reads TGTGCCAGCAGCCCCGGACAGGGGTGGACTGAAGCTTTCTTT. The encoded protein is CASSPGQGWTEAFF. This rearrangement joins TRBV6-4 to TRBJ1-1; TRBD1 matches 9 bases. Germline values: CDR1 MRHNA, CDR2 SNTAGT. The CDR3 extends over 14 amino acids. V lost 6 bases and J lost 5; bases outside the gene matches: 7.

V and J are TRBV6-5 and TRBJ1-6; D call uncertain. This CDR3 spans 14 amino acids. Germline CDR1 and CDR2: MNHEY and SVGAGI. V lost 0 bases and J lost 9, with 9 bases in between. The chain's CDR3 is CASSYSTVGSPLHF. CDR3 sequence (DNA): TGTGCCAGCAGTTACTCTACGGTTGGTTCACCCCTCCACTTT.

The V gene is TRBV7-9, the J gene TRBJ1-1; D gene ambiguous. Germline assignment: CDR1 SEHNR and CDR2 FQNEAQ (reference sequence). The CDR3 loop spans 12 amino acids. Trimming stripped 5 bases from V and 3 bases from J, with 7 bases between. The CDR3 region is CASSPRDTEAFF. The CDR3 DNA follows: TGTGCCAGCAGCCCCCGGGACACTGAAGCTTTCTTT.

In the case of this clone: The sample carries other DNA sequences with the same CDR3. V is TRBV28 and J is TRBJ1-4; 9 bases align to TRBD1. The V gene's germline CDR1 is MDHEN and CDR2 SYDVKM. After removal of 6 bases from V and 1 base from J, the junction contained 6 bases not matched to a gene. The CDR3 contains 16 residues. CDR3 loop: CASRGTGSGTNEKLFF. For the CDR3, the DNA is TGTGCCAGCAGGGGGACAGGGTCTGGAACTAATGAAAAACTGTTTTTT.

This chain joins TRBV6-1 and TRBJ1-2; unclear D gene. The CDR3 extends over 16 amino acids. Germline CDR1 MNHNS, CDR2 SASEGT. The V gene lost 2 bases and the J gene lost 0 bases, with 13 bases spanning the gap. CDR3 sequence reads: CASSEKGTPTNYGYTF. Here the CDR3 DNA reads TGTGCCAGCAGTGAAAAGGGAACGCCTACTAACTATGGCTACACCTTC.

With respect to this clone: At the DNA level, this CDR3 is encoded by other sequences in the same sample as well. This chain joins TRBV7-3 and TRBJ1-1; weak D call: TRBD1 (5 bases). The CDR3 spans 14 residues. Germline values: CDR1 SGHTA, CDR2 FQGTGA. Trimming took off 0 bases at V and 1 base at J, with 6 bases between the two ends. The CDR3: CASSLTGGNTEAFF. The CDR3 region has the DNA TGTGCCAGCAGCTTAACTGGGGGGAACACTGAAGCTTTCTTT. Looking up the rest from reference TRBV7-3 and TRBJ1-1 gives the full variable domain: GAGVSQTPSNKVTEKGKYVELRCDPISGHTALYWYRQSLGQGPEFLIYFQGTGAADDSGLPNDRFFAVRPEGSVSTLKIQRTERGDSAVYLCASSLTGGNTEAFFGQGTRLTVV.

The chain is built from TRBV28 and TRBJ2-7, with D uncertain. V lost 10 bases and J 1 base, leaving 8 bases between the germline ends. The CDR3 totals 11 residues. Germline V gene sequence: CDR1 MDHEN, CDR2 SYDVKM. CDR3 residues: CATRQSYEQYF. In DNA form, the CDR3 reads TGTGCCACCAGACAATCCTACGAGCAGTACTTC.

The V gene is TRBV7-9, the J gene TRBJ2-5, with 7 bases lining up with TRBD1. In germline, CDR1 is SEHNR, CDR2 FQNEAQ (reference sequence). The CDR3 spans 15 residues. The trim removed 4 bases at V and 4 bases at J, leaving 9 bases unmatched. CDR3 nucleotides: TGTGCCAGCAGCTCCTGGGGGCCAGGGGGAGAGACCCAGTACTTC. Amino acids: CASSSWGPGGETQYF.

The chain couples TRBV15 to TRBJ2-3, with 16 positions matching TRBD2. The CDR3 is made up of 16 amino acids. The trim removed 6 bases at V and 2 bases at J, leaving 2 bases unmatched. Germline V lookup: CDR1 LNHNV, CDR2 YYDKDF (reference sequence). The CDR3 loop reads CATRGTSGGVTDTQYF. The CDR3 region has the DNA TGTGCCACCAGAGGGACTAGCGGGGGGGTCACAGATACGCAGTATTTT.

The V gene is TRBV14, the J gene TRBJ1-1; no reliable D call. The CDR3 consists of 13 residues. V dropped 4 bases and J dropped 1 base, with 7 bases sitting between them. Germline loops: CDR1 SGHDN, CDR2 FVKESK. This CDR3 is CASSLQENTEAFF. In DNA, the CDR3 is TGTGCCAGCAGCCTCCAGGAGAACACTGAAGCTTTCTTT.

V and J are TRBV28 and TRBJ1-2; tentative D call: TRBD1 (6 bases). The germline V gene encodes CDR1 MDHEN and CDR2 SYDVKM. The CDR3 is made up of 15 amino acids. Trimming left V 1 base short and J 5 bases short, with 14 bases between. CDR3 nucleotides: TGTGCCAGCAGTTTATATGAGACAGGCTTATATGGCTACACCTTC. Amino acid sequence: CASSLYETGLYGYTF.

About this clone: Other DNA sequences in this sample translate to the same CDR3. The chain has TRBV24-1 and TRBJ1-5; D not certain. Trimming took off 3 bases at V and 4 bases at J, with 3 bases between the two ends. In germline, CDR1 is KGHDR, CDR2 SFDVKD. The CDR3 runs 12 residues. The CDR3 bases are TGTGCCACCAGTGATCCAAATCAGCCCCAGCATTTT. Translating it yields CATSDPNQPQHF.

The chain couples TRBV10-3 to TRBJ1-5; D gene ambiguous. Germline V gene data show CDR1 as ENHRY and CDR2 as SYGVKD. V shed 6 bases and J shed 3 bases, with 6 bases lying between them. CDR3 size: 12 residues. CDR3 loop: CAISPPNQPQHF. The DNA of the CDR3 is TGTGCCATCAGCCCTCCCAATCAGCCCCAGCATTTT.

This sequence joins TRBV4-2 and TRBJ2-7, with D unresolved. Per the germline V gene, CDR1 is LGHNA and CDR2 is YNFKEQ. The V and J ends lost 1 base and 0 bases respectively, with 10 bases between them. The CDR3 has 15 residues. CDR3 residues: CASSQGGQDSYEQYF. The DNA for the CDR3 is TGTGCCAGCAGCCAAGGTGGGCAGGACTCCTACGAGCAGTACTTC.

The chain uses TRBV4-1 and TRBJ1-2, with D tentatively TRBD1 (5 bases). The CDR3 covers 14 residues. V was shortened by 1 base and J by 7 bases, with 13 bases between the two germline ends. Germline assignment: CDR1 MGHRA and CDR2 YSYEKL. The CDR3 nucleotides are TGCGCCAGCAGCCAAGGGGCCGGGGGTGGTGGCTACACCTTC. Protein product: CASSQGAGGGGYTF.

The chain links TRBV28 to TRBJ1-2; 8 nucleotides match TRBD1. The germline CDR1 and CDR2 sequences are MDHEN and SYDVKM. The CDR3 is made up of 15 amino acids. V was pared by 6 bases and J by 5 bases, with 11 bases of the junction left unmatched. CDR3 nucleotide sequence: TGTGCCAGCAGGAATGAGGGACAGGTGATATATGGCTACACCTTC. Protein: CASRNEGQVIYGYTF.

The J gene is TRBJ2-4, the V gene TRBV6-1, with D tentatively TRBD2 (5 bases). Trimming pared 4 bases from V and 0 bases from J, leaving 16 bases between. Germline assignment: CDR1 MNHNS and CDR2 SASEGT. CDR3 length equals 17 residues. CDR3 bases: TGTGCCAGCAGTGGACCCGGACTGGATCTAGCCAAAAACATTCAGTACTTC. Protein: CASSGPGLDLAKNIQYF.

The J gene is TRBJ1-2, the V gene TRBV29-1; TRBD1 is a possible D gene (5 bases). Germline V gives CDR1 SQVTM, CDR2 ANQGSEA. The CDR3 loop spans 16 amino acids. V lost 3 bases to trimming and J lost 2 bases, with 19 bases between them. As DNA, the CDR3 is TGCAGCGTTGAGGGACCCACCACGGGACTAAACTATGGCTACACCTTC. Translation: CSVEGPTTGLNYGYTF.

About this clone itself: Other DNA sequences in this specimen translate into the identical CDR3. The J gene is TRBJ1-1, the V gene TRBV5-1; unclear D gene. V lost 0 bases and J lost 3, with 9 bases in between. CDR3 length equals 14 residues. Germline lookup yields CDR1 SGHRS and CDR2 YFSETQ. The CDR3 spells CASSLGGGYTEAFF. The DNA of the CDR3 is TGCGCCAGCAGCTTGGGTGGCGGATACACTGAAGCTTTCTTT. Combining the CDR3 with reference TRBV5-1 and TRBJ1-1 gives the whole variable domain KAGVTQTPRYLIKTRGQQVTLSCSPISGHRSVSWYQQTPGQGLQFLFEYFSETQRNKGNFPGRFSGRQFSNSRSEMNVSTLELGDSALYLCASSLGGGYTEAFFGQGTRLTVV.

With respect to this clone: Other nucleotide sequences in the sample specify the same CDR3. The gene calls are TRBV5-1 and TRBJ1-1; D remains unclear. V lost 0 bases and J lost 0, with 3 bases in between. The length of the CDR3 is 13 residues. CDR1 and CDR2 from the germline V gene are SGHRS and YFSETQ. The CDR3 sequence: CASSLVLNTEAFF. In DNA, the CDR3 is TGCGCCAGCAGCTTGGTATTGAACACTGAAGCTTTCTTT.

V usage is TRBV5-1 and J usage is TRBJ1-1; D is ambiguous. V was cut by 0 bases and J by 4 bases, with 10 bases left in between. CDR1 and CDR2 (germline): SGHRS, YFSETQ. This CDR3 has 14 residues. CDR3 region: CASSLDWERTEAFF. The DNA for the CDR3 is TGCGCCAGCAGCTTGGATTGGGAGCGCACTGAAGCTTTCTTT. Combining the CDR3 with reference TRBV5-1 and TRBJ1-1 gives the whole variable domain KAGVTQTPRYLIKTRGQQVTLSCSPISGHRSVSWYQQTPGQGLQFLFEYFSETQRNKGNFPGRFSGRQFSNSRSEMNVSTLELGDSALYLCASSLDWERTEAFFGQGTRLTVV.

As concerns this clone: Different DNA sequences within this sample yield the same CDR3. The J gene is TRBJ1-3, the V gene TRBV6-5; D not resolved. The CDR3 loop spans 13 amino acids. Germline assignment: CDR1 MNHEY and CDR2 SVGAGI. V was cut by 8 bases and J by 0 bases, with 8 bases left in between. The CDR3 sequence is CASGRGSGNTIYF. The CDR3 DNA reads as TGTGCCAGCGGTCGGGGCTCTGGAAACACCATATATTTT.

Comments on this clone: Different DNA sequences within this sample yield the same CDR3. CDR3 region: CSVGRDYPYEQYF. The DNA of the CDR3 is TGCAGCGTTGGCCGGGACTACCCCTACGAGCAGTACTTC. The rearrangement joins TRBV29-1 to TRBJ2-7, with TRBD2 matching 7 bases. V shed 4 bases and J 2 bases; nucleotides not matched to a gene: 5. There are 13 residues in the CDR3. The V gene's germline CDR1 is SQVTM and CDR2 ANQGSEA.

The chain uses TRBV14 and TRBJ2-7; possible D gene TRBD2, 6 bases. Germline CDR1 SGHDN, CDR2 FVKESK. Trimming pared 1 base from V and 0 bases from J, leaving 13 bases between. CDR3 size: 16 residues. The CDR3 DNA sequence: TGTGCCAGCAGCCAAGCGGGACTTTACCACTCCTACGAGCAGTACTTC. Protein sequence: CASSQAGLYHSYEQYF. Full variable domain (outside the CDR3, taken from reference TRBV14 and TRBJ2-7): EAGVTQFPSHSVIEKGQTVTLRCDPISGHDNLYWYRRVMGKEIKFLLHFVKESKQDESGMPNNRFLAERTGGTYSTLKVQPAELEDSGVYFCASSQAGLYHSYEQYFGPGTRLTVT.

The chain is built from TRBV10-3 and TRBJ2-1; TRBD2 aligns across 8 bases. CDR1 is ENHRY and CDR2 is SYGVKD in the germline V gene. V trimming: 3 bases; J trimming: 1 base; junction bases outside the gene matches: 5. The CDR3 has 16 amino acids. The CDR3 is CAISDTRGGSYNEQFF. In DNA form, the CDR3 reads TGTGCCATCAGTGACACCCGGGGGGGATCCTACAATGAGCAGTTCTTC.

The rearrangement joins TRBV5-1 to TRBJ2-3; possible D gene TRBD1, 5 bases. This CDR3 contains 14 residues. Germline V CDR1 and CDR2: SGHRS, YFSETQ. V was trimmed by 0 bases and J by 3 bases, leaving 8 bases between them. CDR3 amino acids: CASSLGRETDTQYF. The CDR3 DNA is TGCGCCAGCAGCTTGGGCAGGGAAACAGATACGCAGTATTTT.

The chain employs TRBV7-3 and TRBJ2-3; possibly TRBD2 for D (5 bases). The CDR3 covers 13 residues. Germline V gene sequence: CDR1 SGHTA, CDR2 FQGTGA. Trimming pared 5 bases from V and 5 bases from J, leaving 11 bases between. DNA for the CDR3: TGTGCCAGCAGCCCGCCCGGAGGAGATACGCAGTATTTT. It encodes CASSPPGGDTQYF.

The genes are TRBV2 and TRBJ1-6; no firm D call. V shed 3 bases and J shed 6 bases, with 12 bases lying between them. The CDR3 loop spans 15 amino acids. Per the germline V gene, CDR1 is SNHLY and CDR2 is FYNNEI. This chain's CDR3 is CASSDVRAANSPLHF. CDR3 sequence (DNA): TGTGCCAGCAGTGATGTTCGGGCAGCTAATTCACCCCTCCACTTT.

V usage is TRBV6-5 and J usage is TRBJ1-2, with no clear D. Germline assignment: CDR1 MNHEY and CDR2 SVGAGI. Trimming stripped 0 bases from V and 2 bases from J, with 10 bases between. The CDR3 loop spans 15 amino acids. CDR3 sequence (DNA): TGTGCCAGCAGTTACTCGACTACGGCGAACTATGGCTACACCTTC. Translation gives CASSYSTTANYGYTF.